A selection of T cell receptor beta chains follows, all from one sample in a study of blood T cell repertoires in COVID-19. TCRdb's copy holds only in-frame clones and misses some; the assay was immunoSEQ multiplex PCR. Of some 170,000 clones in the sample, around 80% are singletons; the top ten hold 8% to 9.5%. Input material: peripheral blood. These TCRs come from a woman in her 70s with acute or convalescent COVID-19. Each CDR3 is given with its conserved first and last residue. A D gene is named only where the DNA matches it firmly. The size field is filled for only some rows; it gives once, few, many or a size class.

clone size | J gene | D gene | V gene | CDR3 DNA | CDR3 protein
once | TRBJ1-3 | TRBD1 | TRBV19 | TGTGCCAGTAGTATCATCGGACAGGGAAGCTCTGGAAACACCATATATTTT | CASSIIGQGSSGNTIYF
NA | TRBJ1-3 | NA | TRBV5-4 | TGTGCCAGCAGCGCGGACGGACTCTCTGGAAACACCATATATTTT | CASSADGLSGNTIYF
NA | TRBJ2-1 | TRBD2 | TRBV4-3 | TGCGCCAGCAGCCAAGCCCTAGCGGGGGGTAGTGAGCAGTTCTTC | CASSQALAGGSEQFF
few | TRBJ1-3 | NA | TRBV3-1/TRBV3-2 | TGTGCCAGCAGCCATGGGGGGGCAGGAAACACCATATATTTT | CASSHGGAGNTIYF
NA | TRBJ1-6 | TRBD1 | TRBV27 | TGTGCCAGCAGTGGCCGACAGGGGCCTATGTATAATTCACCCCTCCACTTT | CASSGRQGPMYNSPLHF
NA | TRBJ2-6 | NA | TRBV9 | TGTGCCAGCAGCGTGAGGGGACTCCTCTCTGGGGCCAACGTCCTGACTTTC | CASSVRGLLSGANVLTF
few | TRBJ2-2 | NA | TRBV15 | TGTGCCACCAGCAGGGTAGCGTCCTTCGGGGAGCTGTTTTTT | CATSRVASFGELFF
NA | TRBJ1-5 | TRBD1 | TRBV5-5 | TGTGCCAGCAGCTTGACAGGGGGGATCAATCAGCCCCAGCATTTT | CASSLTGGINQPQHF
NA | TRBJ1-2 | NA | TRBV11-2 | TGTGCCAGCAGCTTAGATCGGGGGAGCAGTGGCTACACCTTC | CASSLDRGSSGYTF
NA | TRBJ1-5 | NA | TRBV6-1 | TGTGCCAGCAGTGAAGTCGGCAATCAGCCCCAGCATTTT | CASSEVGNQPQHF
NA | TRBJ2-5 | TRBD2 | TRBV7-9 | TGTGCCAGCAGCTCCTGGACTAGCGGGGGGGCCGGAGAGACCCAGTACTTC | CASSSWTSGGAGETQYF
once | TRBJ1-3 | TRBD1 | TRBV9 | TGTGCCAGCAGCATGACAGGGGGGAAGGCTGGAAACACCATATATTTT | CASSMTGGKAGNTIYF
few | TRBJ2-3 | TRBD2 | TRBV19 | TGTGCCAGTAGTATAGGGTTCCAACTAGCGGCCCGCGGGAGTACGCAGTATTTT | CASSIGFQLAARGSTQYF
once | TRBJ2-5 | NA | TRBV2 | TGTGCCAGCTGTCCAGACTCGGGGACCCAGTACTTC | CASCPDSGTQYF
few | TRBJ2-7 | TRBD2 | TRBV6-2/TRBV6-3 | TGTGCCAGCAGTTACGGTTATAGCGGGGGAGAGTACGAGCAGTACTTC | CASSYGYSGGEYEQYF
NA | TRBJ1-2 | TRBD1 | TRBV5-6 | TGTGCCAGCACCGAGGAGGGCAGGGGGCGGATAGTTGGCTACACCTTC | CASTEEGRGRIVGYTF
few | TRBJ1-1 | NA | TRBV12-3/TRBV12-4 | TGTGCCAGCAGTAGGGGGGGCACTGAAGCTTTCTTT | CASSRGGTEAFF
NA | TRBJ1-2 | TRBD1 | TRBV6-2/TRBV6-3 | TGTGCCAGCAGTTCCCCGGCGACAGGGGACTATGGCTACACCTTC | CASSSPATGDYGYTF
NA | TRBJ1-1 | TRBD1 | TRBV6-6 | TGTGCCAGCAGAGACGAGCCAGGGGGAGCTTTCTTT | CASRDEPGGAFF
once | TRBJ1-2 | NA | TRBV30 | TGTGCCGGCTATGGACTAGCGGGCTACACCTTC | CAGYGLAGYTF
NA | TRBJ1-6 | NA | TRBV7-2 | TGTGCCAGCAGCTTAGCAGCGGGTCCTTATTCACCCCTCCACTTT | CASSLAAGPYSPLHF
few | TRBJ2-7 | NA | TRBV7-2 | TGTGCCAGCAGCCTCCACATCTCTAGCGCCGAGCAGTACTTC | CASSLHISSAEQYF
few | TRBJ1-1 | NA | TRBV7-9 | TGTGCCAGCAGCAAGACATTTCAGGCCACTGAAGCTTTCTTT | CASSKTFQATEAFF
NA | TRBJ2-7 | NA | TRBV2 | TGTGCCAGCAGGGCCGGGGGAGGAAGTTACGAGCAGTACTTC | CASRAGGGSYEQYF
NA | TRBJ2-1 | TRBD2 | TRBV6-6 | TGTGCCAGCAGTCCCTATTGGGGCGGGGGGGCTGGAAATGAGCAGTTCTTC | CASSPYWGGGAGNEQFF
NA | TRBJ1-6 | TRBD1 | TRBV28 | TGTGCCAGCAGTCCGACAGGGGGCGCTTATAATTCACCCCTCCACTTT | CASSPTGGAYNSPLHF
NA | TRBJ2-1 | TRBD1 | TRBV19 | TGTGCCAGTAGTACGGACAGGGTATCCTACAATGAGCAGTTCTTC | CASSTDRVSYNEQFF
NA | TRBJ2-7 | TRBD1 | TRBV30 | TGTGCCTGGAGGCCACCGGGACAGGGCTTCCACGAGCAGTACTTC | CAWRPPGQGFHEQYF
once | TRBJ1-1 | NA | TRBV6-5 | TGTGCCAGCAGCCAAACAGGGCGCAACACTGAAGCTTTCTTT | CASSQTGRNTEAFF
NA | TRBJ2-7 | NA | TRBV4-3 | TGCGCCAGCAGCCAAGATCAGGGGTTTTCCTACGAGCAGTACTTC | CASSQDQGFSYEQYF
NA | TRBJ2-5 | TRBD1 | TRBV15 | TGTGCCACCAGCAGAGAAGCAGGGGGCGCAGAGACCCAGTACTTC | CATSREAGGAETQYF
NA | TRBJ1-5 | NA | TRBV19 | TGTGCCAGTAGTATCCTTTCTAGCAATCAGCCCCAGCATTTT | CASSILSSNQPQHF
NA | TRBJ1-3 | NA | TRBV5-1 | TGCGCCAGCAGCTTGGGGATGGCGGCTGGAAACACCATATATTTT | CASSLGMAAGNTIYF
NA | TRBJ1-2 | TRBD1 | TRBV7-9 | TGTGCCAGCAGCTTATGGGCCGACAGGGGGTCCGGCTACACCTTC | CASSLWADRGSGYTF
NA | TRBJ2-2 | TRBD2 | TRBV5-6 | TGTGCCAGCAGCTTGGGGCTAGCGGGAGTTAGCGGGGAGCTGTTTTTT | CASSLGLAGVSGELFF
NA | TRBJ2-4 | NA | TRBV28 | TGTGCCAGCAGTTTAAGAGGGATAATAGCCAAAAACATTCAGTACTTC | CASSLRGIIAKNIQYF
NA | TRBJ2-3 | NA | TRBV25-1 | TGTGCCAGCAGTAAGGGGTCGGGAGTTAGGGATACGCAGTATTTT | CASSKGSGVRDTQYF
NA | TRBJ2-1 | TRBD2 | TRBV4-3 | TGCGCCAGCAGCCAATCGACTAGCGGGAGCCACAATGAGCAGTTCTTC | CASSQSTSGSHNEQFF
NA | TRBJ1-3 | NA | TRBV21-1 | TGTGCCAGCAGCAGCCGGGACAGGGTCTCTGGAAACACCATATATTTT | CASSSRDRVSGNTIYF
NA | TRBJ1-1 | TRBD1 | TRBV5-1 | TGCGCCAGCAGCCGGACAGGGGGCACTGAAGCTTTCTTT | CASSRTGGTEAFF
NA | TRBJ1-1 | NA | TRBV29-1 | TGCAGCGTTTCCCGACAACCGAACACTGAAGCTTTCTTT | CSVSRQPNTEAFF
once | TRBJ2-7 | TRBD1 | TRBV7-2 | TGTGCCAGCAGTCAGGACAGGGAGCAGTACTTC | CASSQDREQYF
NA | TRBJ1-5 | NA | TRBV7-8 | TGTGCCAGCAGCTTAGCGCCTGGGGGGTTAAGCAATCAGCCCCAGCATTTT | CASSLAPGGLSNQPQHF
NA | TRBJ2-3 | TRBD2 | TRBV7-2 | TGTGCCAGCAGCCGGACTAGCGGTCTCACAGATACGCAGTATTTT | CASSRTSGLTDTQYF
once | TRBJ2-2 | TRBD2 | TRBV7-2 | TGTGCCAGCAGTTTCACCGGGACTACGAACACCGGGGAGCTGTTTTTT | CASSFTGTTNTGELFF
NA | TRBJ1-2 | NA | TRBV5-1 | TGCGCCAGCAGCTTGGTTGGGGAGGGGAATGGCTACACCTTC | CASSLVGEGNGYTF
NA | TRBJ1-1 | NA | TRBV11-2 | TGTGCCAGCAGCTTAGTACATTCCACTGAAGCTTTCTTT | CASSLVHSTEAFF
NA | TRBJ2-3 | NA | TRBV2 | TGTGCCACCACCCTACTCGGGACTAGCACAGATACGCAGTATTTT | CATTLLGTSTDTQYF
once | TRBJ1-4 | TRBD1 | TRBV19 | TGTGCCAGTAGTCCCACCTCGACAGGGCGGGGTGAAAAACTGTTTTTT | CASSPTSTGRGEKLFF
NA | TRBJ2-2 | NA | TRBV7-2 | TGTGCCAGCAGCCCCCGGGCGAACACCGGGGAGCTGTTTTTT | CASSPRANTGELFF